What follows are 8 T cell receptor beta chains derived from one specimen sequenced in a study of blood T cell repertoires in COVID-19. The repertoire was sequenced with immunoSEQ multiplex PCR; TCRdb's copy has only in-frame clones and lacks some. Of almost 200,000 clones listed, around 92% are singletons. Sequenced: PBMCs or T cells enriched from blood (not recorded which). The origin of the receptors is a woman under 30 who had recovered from COVID-19.

This rearrangement joins TRBV5-1 to TRBJ1-1; 10 bases match TRBD1. V was clipped by 3 bases and J by 5 bases; unmatched bases: 7. The length of the CDR3 is 15 residues. The germline gives CDR1 SGHRS, CDR2 YFSETQ. CDR3 DNA: TGCGCCAGCAGCTCTTTAGGGGACAGGGGTACTGAAGCTTTCTTT. The encoded protein is CASSSLGDRGTEAFF. The variable domain in full, with the rest retrieved from reference TRBV5-1 and TRBJ1-1, is KAGVTQTPRYLIKTRGQQVTLSCSPISGHRSVSWYQQTPGQGLQFLFEYFSETQRNKGNFPGRFSGRQFSNSRSEMNVSTLELGDSALYLCASSSLGDRGTEAFFGQGTRLTVV.

This clone has only a few counts. V and J are TRBV5-4 and TRBJ1-2; D remains ambiguous. Trimming cost V 0 bases and J 8 bases, with 14 bases left between them. CDR1 is SGHNT, CDR2 YYREEE, per germline (reference sequence). The length of the CDR3 is 14 residues. The CDR3 spells CASSLDQDPSGYTF. CDR3 bases: TGTGCCAGCAGCTTGGATCAGGATCCTTCGGGCTACACCTTC.

The V call is TRBV19, the J call TRBJ2-6; D gene ambiguous. V was pared by 0 bases and J by 9 bases, with 6 bases between. The CDR3 contains 13 residues. Germline V CDR1 and CDR2: LNHDA, SQIVND (reference sequence). Written as DNA, the CDR3 is TGTGCCAGTAGTATAGATCGAGTCAACGTCCTGACTTTC. This encodes CASSIDRVNVLTF.

The chain uses TRBV2 and TRBJ1-2; D is unresolved. The ends were cut back, 4 bases at V and 4 bases at J, with 10 bases in the middle. CDR3 length: 13 amino acids. The germline CDR1 and CDR2 sequences are SNHLY and FYNNEI. The CDR3 nucleotides are TGTGCCAGCAGTGTGGGAGGGCTCTATGGCTACACCTTC. As protein: CASSVGGLYGYTF.

CDR3 loop: CASSLERDYEQYF. The CDR3 DNA follows: TGCGCCAGCAGCTTGGAGAGGGACTACGAGCAGTACTTC. V usage is TRBV5-1 and J usage is TRBJ2-7, with D perhaps TRBD2 (5 bases). The CDR3 covers 13 residues. Trimming cost V 0 bases and J 3 bases, with 7 bases left between them. Looked up from germline, CDR1 is SGHRS and CDR2 is YFSETQ.

V and J are TRBV19 and TRBJ1-5, with 8 bases lining up with TRBD1. From germline, CDR1 is LNHDA and CDR2 SQIVND (reference sequence). Trimming removed 0 bases from V and 1 base from J; junction bases left unmatched: 8. The CDR3 runs 18 residues. The CDR3 loop is CASSIDGQGGASNQPQHF. CDR3 coding DNA: TGTGCCAGTAGTATAGATGGACAGGGAGGCGCGAGCAATCAGCCCCAGCATTTT.

This clone appeared once. This chain joins TRBV27 and TRBJ2-6; TRBD1 might be the D (5 bases). CDR3 length: 15 amino acids. Germline CDR1 and CDR2: MNHEY and SMNVEV (reference sequence). Trimming stripped 2 bases from V and 0 bases from J, with 5 bases between. CDR3 amino acids: CASSLDSSGANVLTF. CDR3 in DNA: TGTGCCAGCAGTTTAGACAGCTCTGGGGCCAACGTCCTGACTTTC. The entire variable domain, with the rest obtained from reference TRBV27 and TRBJ2-6, is as follows: EAQVTQNPRYLITVTGKKLTVTCSQNMNHEYMSWYRQDPGLGLRQIYYSMNVEVTDKGDVPEGYKVSRKEKRNFPLILESPSPNQTSLYFCASSLDSSGANVLTFGAGSRLTVL.

This clone was found once. The genes are TRBV19 and TRBJ1-5; 9 bases are a match to TRBD1. Germline V gives CDR1 LNHDA, CDR2 SQIVND (reference sequence). V was clipped by 5 bases and J by 0 bases; unmatched bases: 8. The CDR3 totals 17 residues. CDR3 amino acids: CASSLYRQGGSNQPQHF. The CDR3 region has the DNA TGTGCCAGTAGTCTCTACCGACAGGGGGGTAGCAATCAGCCCCAGCATTTT.